This T cell receptor (beta chain) is from a study of post-analysis software for immune sequencing data. Overall study findings and caveats: Batch-mates among the samples co-clustered strongly by F measure. A few TRBV segments were significantly more frequent in patients than in controls. TRBV5-6, TRBV5-1 and TRBV20-1 were among these segments.

Remarks on this clonotype: Its antigen is currently unknown.

The TCR beta cDNA libraries contained unique molecular identifiers. Each CDR3 protein gets one entry after TCRdb re-called the PCR reads with MiXCR. The sample has about 620,000 distinct CDR3 sequences; 44% are singletons. Germline values: CDR1 SGHAT, CDR2 FQNNGV. Germline trimming cut 1 base from V and 4 bases from J; bases unmatched to any gene: 6. This CDR3 region has 16 residues. The material sequenced was blood. V gene TRBV11-2 combines with J gene TRBJ2-7; 11 bases align to TRBD2. The receptor was derived from a girl aged 10 to 17 with multiple sclerosis. CDR3 sequence reads: CASSLGLAGGYYEQYF. The CDR3 coding sequence is TGTGCCAGCAGCTTAGGCTTAGCGGGAGGGTATTACGAGCAGTACTTC.